Below are 18 T cell receptor beta chains sequenced from a single sample in a study of spatial heterogeneity in lung cancer. Time point reported: sample taken at primary tumor resection. Material for sequencing was whole RNA from tumor, nontumor lung or frozen PBMC, left unsorted. One entry per CDR3 protein, called by TCRdb with MiXCR from the 5' RACE reads. The table includes roughly 20,000 distinct CDR3 sequences, around 5% detected once. The input for sequencing was PBMCs, taken at surgery. Receptors were obtained from a male donor with early-stage non-small cell lung cancer.

This clonotype was detected ten times or more. This chain uses TRBV9 with TRBJ2-5, with TRBD1 identical over 7 bases. The CDR3 covers 13 residues. The germline gives CDR1 SGDLS, CDR2 YYNGEE. After removal of 3 bases from V and 4 bases from J, the junction contained 3 bases not matched to a gene. The CDR3 loop reads CASSEGASETQYF. The DNA of the CDR3 is TGTGCCAGCAGCGAGGGGGCTTCAGAGACCCAGTACTTC.

The table lists this clonotype with many counts. The chain is built from TRBV7-8 and TRBJ2-1, with unresolved D. V was cut by 2 bases and J by 0 bases, with 8 bases left in between. Germline V gives CDR1 SGHVS, CDR2 FQNEAQ. The CDR3 is made up of 15 amino acids. The DNA for the CDR3 is TGTGCCAGCAGCTTAAAGAGGCTCTCCTACAATGAGCAGTTCTTC. This codes for CASSLKRLSYNEQFF.

This clonotype was seen ten or more times. The V call is TRBV20-1, the J call TRBJ1-2; D gene unclear. In germline, CDR1 is DFQATT, CDR2 SNEGSKA (reference sequence). The CDR3 is made up of 13 amino acids. V lost 4 bases, J lost 5 bases, and 14 bases lay in between. CDR3 loop: CSATLLARYGYTF. The CDR3 DNA reads TGCAGTGCTACCCTACTCGCCCGATATGGCTACACCTTC.

This clonotype has at least ten counts. The chain couples TRBV5-1 to TRBJ1-2; D is uncertain. CDR1 is SGHRS and CDR2 is YFSETQ in the germline V gene. The V end lost 3 bases, the J end lost 3 bases, and 12 bases lay between the germline ends. The CDR3 sequence is 14 residues long. The CDR3 is CASSSHSEDYGYTF. In DNA form, the CDR3 reads TGCGCCAGCAGCTCCCACTCAGAGGACTATGGCTACACCTTC.

This clonotype was recorded many times. This chain joins TRBV6-6 and TRBJ2-7; 10 positions agree with TRBD1. The CDR3 has 15 amino acids. Germline V CDR1 and CDR2: MNHNY, SVGAGI (reference sequence). With 7 bases clipped from V and 5 bases from J, the junction kept 11 bases outside the gene matches. CDR3 nucleotide sequence: TGTGCCAGCAAATCCGGGACAGGGGTGAGGGACGAGCAGTACTTC. Protein sequence: CASKSGTGVRDEQYF.

This CDR3 is CASSSSGQGAREQYF. CDR3 coding DNA: TGTGCCAGTAGCTCCTCGGGACAGGGGGCGCGGGAGCAGTACTTC. V usage is TRBV19 and J usage is TRBJ2-7, with TRBD1 matching 12 bases. J was trimmed by 7 bases and V by 6 bases; bases with no gene match: 10. The CDR3 has 15 residues. Per the germline V gene, CDR1 is LNHDA and CDR2 is SQIVND (reference sequence).

This clonotype is categorized as medium-sized. The chain uses TRBV29-1 and TRBJ2-3; 10 positions agree with TRBD1. The CDR3 contains 14 residues. CDR1 is SQVTM, CDR2 ANQGSEA, per germline. Germline trimming cut 8 bases from V and 4 bases from J; bases unmatched to any gene: 9. CDR3 in DNA: TGCAGCCTATTTGACAGGGGGCTTCCAGATACGCAGTATTTT. This sequence encodes CSLFDRGLPDTQYF.

This clonotype was detected only a few times. This chain joins TRBV7-2 and TRBJ2-7, with TRBD2 matching 14 bases. This CDR3 contains 16 residues. V lost 4 bases to trimming and J lost 5 bases; unmatched junction nucleotides: 7. CDR1 and CDR2 from the germline V gene are SGHTA and FQGNSA. The CDR3 here is CASSSHRGLAGDEQYF. In DNA, the CDR3 is TGTGCCAGCAGCTCACACCGGGGACTAGCGGGGGACGAGCAGTACTTC.

This clonotype showed up many times. CDR3 region: CSARGGGLAKFLVDTQYF. CDR3 DNA: TGCAGTGCTAGAGGCGGGGGACTAGCGAAATTTTTGGTAGATACGCAGTATTTT. The chain joins TRBV20-1 to TRBJ2-3; 10 nucleotides align to TRBD2. The CDR3 sequence is 18 residues long. The germline CDR1 and CDR2 sequences are DFQATT and SNEGSKA (reference sequence). Trimming at V came to 1 base and at J to 5 bases, leaving 15 bases not matched to a gene.

In its sample, this clonotype was seen many times. The chain links TRBV7-6 to TRBJ1-2; TRBD1 is a possible D gene (5 bases). Trimming took off 5 bases at V and 7 bases at J, with 14 bases between the two ends. This CDR3 is built from 13 residues. Germline loops: CDR1 SGHVS, CDR2 FNYEAQ. CDR3 bases: TGTGCCAGCAGCGAGGGGACGATTAGTGGCTACACCTTC. As protein: CASSEGTISGYTF. Combining the CDR3 with reference TRBV7-6 and TRBJ1-2 gives the whole variable domain GAGVSQSPRYKVTKRGQDVALRCDPISGHVSLYWYRQALGQGPEFLTYFNYEAQQDKSGLPNDRFSAERPEGSISTLTIQRTEQRDSAMYRCASSEGTISGYTFGSGTRLTVV.

This clonotype was detected many times. The J gene is TRBJ2-1, the V gene TRBV28; possibly TRBD1 for D (5 bases). The V gene's germline CDR1 is MDHEN and CDR2 SYDVKM. CDR3 length: 17 residues. V gave up 5 bases and J gave up 0 bases, with 17 bases separating them. In nucleotides, the CDR3 is TGTGCCAGCAGTCACCCCCCCAGACAGAGCTCCTACAATGAGCAGTTCTTC. Protein sequence: CASSHPPRQSSYNEQFF. The complete variable domain, with remaining parts taken from reference TRBV28 and TRBJ2-1, reads DVKVTQSSRYLVKRTGEKVFLECVQDMDHENMFWYRQDPGLGLRLIYFSYDVKMKEKGDIPEGYSVSREKKERFSLILESASTNQTSMYLCASSHPPRQSSYNEQFFGPGTRLTVL.

This clonotype was found many times. The chain has TRBV18 and TRBJ1-1, with no clear D. The germline V gene encodes CDR1 KGHSH and CDR2 LQKENI. Trimming removed 2 bases from V and 4 bases from J, with 2 bases in between. The CDR3 is 11 amino acids. As DNA, the CDR3 is TGTGCCAGCTCACCAGGCACTGAAGCTTTCTTT. It encodes CASSPGTEAFF.

This clonotype was recorded many times. This chain joins TRBV5-1 and TRBJ2-2; 8 nucleotides align to TRBD2. Germline V lookup: CDR1 SGHRS, CDR2 YFSETQ. CDR3 length: 15 residues. V lost 5 bases, J lost 4 bases, and 7 bases stayed unmatched. CDR3 protein: CASRMGLVVTGELFF. The CDR3 coding sequence is TGCGCCAGCAGGATGGGACTAGTCGTCACCGGGGAGCTGTTTTTT.

At least ten counts were recorded for this clonotype. The chain recombines TRBV4-3 with TRBJ2-3; possible D gene TRBD2, 5 bases. Trimming stripped 0 bases from V and 1 base from J, with 14 bases between. Germline V gives CDR1 LGHNA, CDR2 YSLEER. The CDR3 extends over 17 amino acids. This CDR3 is CASSQERAAAGTDTQYF. The CDR3 DNA reads as TGCGCCAGCAGCCAAGAACGAGCGGCCGCGGGCACAGATACGCAGTATTTT.

In its sample, this clonotype was seen many times. This rearrangement joins TRBV5-1 to TRBJ2-5; 7 bases align to TRBD1. From germline, CDR1 is SGHRS and CDR2 YFSETQ. V shed 3 bases, J shed 2 bases, and the junction held 4 bases outside the gene matches. The CDR3 contains 14 residues. DNA for the CDR3: TGCGCCAGCAGCTCACCGGGACAGCAAGAGACCCAGTACTTC. Protein sequence: CASSSPGQQETQYF.

The table lists this clonotype with many counts. The rearrangement links TRBV27 to TRBJ1-6; D not certain. V lost 0 bases, J lost 1 base, and 10 bases lay in between. The CDR3 sequence is 17 residues long. The germline gives CDR1 MNHEY, CDR2 SMNVEV (reference sequence). The CDR3: CASSLSDVGSYNSPLHF. As DNA, the CDR3 is TGTGCCAGCAGTTTATCTGACGTTGGATCCTATAATTCACCCCTCCACTTT.

This clonotype was seen many times. This rearrangement joins TRBV29-1 to TRBJ2-5, with a tentative D call TRBD2 (5 bases). Germline CDR1 SQVTM, CDR2 ANQGSEA. V was trimmed by 8 bases and J by 5 bases, leaving 15 bases between them. The CDR3 is 12 amino acids. CDR3 DNA: TGCAGCTCCCTCGGGGTTGGGGAGACCCAGTACTTC. Its translation is CSSLGVGETQYF.

This sequence joins TRBV3-1 and TRBJ1-6, with D tentatively TRBD1 (5 bases). Trimming shortened V by 5 bases and J by 7 bases, and 12 bases separated the two germline ends. The CDR3 runs to 14 residues. CDR1 and CDR2 from the germline V gene are LGHDT and YNNKEL (reference sequence). CDR3 loop: CASSTRARNSPLHF. The CDR3 nucleotides read TGTGCCAGCAGCACCAGGGCTCGGAATTCACCCCTCCACTTT.